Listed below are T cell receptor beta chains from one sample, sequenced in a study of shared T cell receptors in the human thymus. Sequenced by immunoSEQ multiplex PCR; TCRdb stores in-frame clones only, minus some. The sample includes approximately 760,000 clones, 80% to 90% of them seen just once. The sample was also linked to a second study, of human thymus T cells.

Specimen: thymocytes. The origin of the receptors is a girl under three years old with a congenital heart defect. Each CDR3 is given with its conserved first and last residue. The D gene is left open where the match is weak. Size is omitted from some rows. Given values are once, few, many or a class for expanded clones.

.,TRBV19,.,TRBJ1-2,CASTPRKRRTTYGYTF
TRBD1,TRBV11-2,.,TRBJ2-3,CASSSDREGDTQYF
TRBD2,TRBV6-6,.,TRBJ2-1,CASTPGGGSYNEQFF
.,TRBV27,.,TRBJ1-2,CASSTSRFPIYGYTF
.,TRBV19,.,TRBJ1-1,CASSPPGGRAFF
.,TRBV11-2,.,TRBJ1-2,CASSLAEGLANYGYTF
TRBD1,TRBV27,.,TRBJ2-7,CASSLIGTGAYEQYF
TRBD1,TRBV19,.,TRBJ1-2,CASPRDSSAPNYGYTF
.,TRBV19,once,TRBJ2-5,CASSIGQASETQYF
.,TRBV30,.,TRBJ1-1,CAWRGGGAHTEAFF
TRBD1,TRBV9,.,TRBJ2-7,CASSVRTGDEQYF
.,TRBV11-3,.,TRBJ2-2,CASSLEGGFTGELFF
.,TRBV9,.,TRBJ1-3,CASSPRSHNTIYF
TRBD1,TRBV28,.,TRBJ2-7,CASNQTPGTESYEQYF
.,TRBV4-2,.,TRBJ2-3,CASSQDPRGGRGTQYF
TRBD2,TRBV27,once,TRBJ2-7,CASSASTSGRSREQYF
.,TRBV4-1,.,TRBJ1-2,CASSLYRVIGRSYGYTF
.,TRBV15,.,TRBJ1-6,CATSRDFGVLRTDHSPLHF
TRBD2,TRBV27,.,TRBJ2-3,CASSFSGVADTQYF
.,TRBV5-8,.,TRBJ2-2,CASSPEVRATGELFF
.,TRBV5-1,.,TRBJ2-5,CASSLLGGETQYF
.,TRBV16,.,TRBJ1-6,CASSHQGSEGSPLHF
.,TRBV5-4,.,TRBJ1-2,CASSLAPGHYGYTF
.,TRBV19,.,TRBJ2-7,CASSLKGDGSYEQYF
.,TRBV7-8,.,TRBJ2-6,CASSQTQGYGANVLTF
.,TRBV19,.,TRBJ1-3,CASSIGVRGGNTIYF
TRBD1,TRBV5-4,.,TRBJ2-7,CASSRRQGEGEQYF
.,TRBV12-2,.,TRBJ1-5,CASRVDRLKSNQPQHF
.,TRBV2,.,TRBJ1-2,CASSTGGDYGYTF
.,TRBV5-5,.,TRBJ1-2,CASSLAVAGLDYGYTF
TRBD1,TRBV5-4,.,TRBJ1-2,CASSFATGGIGGYTF
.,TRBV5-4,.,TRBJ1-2,CASSPPGGIPPANYGYTF
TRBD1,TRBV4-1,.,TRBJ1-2,CASSQRTGGRSYGYTF
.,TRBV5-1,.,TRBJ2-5,CASTRRGIRAAQETQYF
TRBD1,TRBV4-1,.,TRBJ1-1,CASSQRQGARTEAFF
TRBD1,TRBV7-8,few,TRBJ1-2,CASSLTGGYGYTF
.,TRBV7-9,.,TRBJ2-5,CASSHFRAAQETQYF